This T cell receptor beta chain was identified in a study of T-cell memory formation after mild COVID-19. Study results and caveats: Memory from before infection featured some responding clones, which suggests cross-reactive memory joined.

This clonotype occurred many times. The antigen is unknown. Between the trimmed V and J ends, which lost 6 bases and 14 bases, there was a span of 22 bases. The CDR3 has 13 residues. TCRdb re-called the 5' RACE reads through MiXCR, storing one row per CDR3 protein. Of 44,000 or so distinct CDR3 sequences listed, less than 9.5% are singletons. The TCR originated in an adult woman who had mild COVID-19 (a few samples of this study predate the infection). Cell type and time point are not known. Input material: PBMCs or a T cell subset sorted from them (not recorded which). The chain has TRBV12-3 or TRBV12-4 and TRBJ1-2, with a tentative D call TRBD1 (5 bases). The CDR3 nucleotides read TGTGCCAGCAGACCTGCACCCACACAGGAATTGACCTTC. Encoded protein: CASRPAPTQELTF.